This T cell receptor beta chain originates from a study of blood T cells in healthy people across ages. Combining a sample-barcoded 5' primer with a J-beta primer mix, a second PCR ran for roughly 6 to 12 cycles. Using its own MiXCR run on the 5' RACE reads, TCRdb lists one record per CDR3 protein. The sample includes around 1,100,000 distinct CDR3 sequences, under 40% of them seen just once. The germline gives CDR1 SGHAT, CDR2 FQNNGV. The CDR3 loop spans 18 amino acids. Notes on the study in general: Both naive CD4+ cell counts and diversity were greater in long-lived donors than in aged donors.

About this clonotype itself: The antigen is unknown.

The chain couples TRBV11-2 to TRBJ2-5; 7 positions agree with TRBD2. Judging by the DNA end, TRBJ2-1 fits better; the J call may be wrong. The sample comprised blood. The source of this sequence is a man aged 18 to 29 in good health. DNA of the CDR3: TGTGCCAGCAGCTTAGATCCACGGGGGGAGGTGTACCAAGAGACCCAGTTCTTC. It codes for CASSLDPRGEVYQETQFF.